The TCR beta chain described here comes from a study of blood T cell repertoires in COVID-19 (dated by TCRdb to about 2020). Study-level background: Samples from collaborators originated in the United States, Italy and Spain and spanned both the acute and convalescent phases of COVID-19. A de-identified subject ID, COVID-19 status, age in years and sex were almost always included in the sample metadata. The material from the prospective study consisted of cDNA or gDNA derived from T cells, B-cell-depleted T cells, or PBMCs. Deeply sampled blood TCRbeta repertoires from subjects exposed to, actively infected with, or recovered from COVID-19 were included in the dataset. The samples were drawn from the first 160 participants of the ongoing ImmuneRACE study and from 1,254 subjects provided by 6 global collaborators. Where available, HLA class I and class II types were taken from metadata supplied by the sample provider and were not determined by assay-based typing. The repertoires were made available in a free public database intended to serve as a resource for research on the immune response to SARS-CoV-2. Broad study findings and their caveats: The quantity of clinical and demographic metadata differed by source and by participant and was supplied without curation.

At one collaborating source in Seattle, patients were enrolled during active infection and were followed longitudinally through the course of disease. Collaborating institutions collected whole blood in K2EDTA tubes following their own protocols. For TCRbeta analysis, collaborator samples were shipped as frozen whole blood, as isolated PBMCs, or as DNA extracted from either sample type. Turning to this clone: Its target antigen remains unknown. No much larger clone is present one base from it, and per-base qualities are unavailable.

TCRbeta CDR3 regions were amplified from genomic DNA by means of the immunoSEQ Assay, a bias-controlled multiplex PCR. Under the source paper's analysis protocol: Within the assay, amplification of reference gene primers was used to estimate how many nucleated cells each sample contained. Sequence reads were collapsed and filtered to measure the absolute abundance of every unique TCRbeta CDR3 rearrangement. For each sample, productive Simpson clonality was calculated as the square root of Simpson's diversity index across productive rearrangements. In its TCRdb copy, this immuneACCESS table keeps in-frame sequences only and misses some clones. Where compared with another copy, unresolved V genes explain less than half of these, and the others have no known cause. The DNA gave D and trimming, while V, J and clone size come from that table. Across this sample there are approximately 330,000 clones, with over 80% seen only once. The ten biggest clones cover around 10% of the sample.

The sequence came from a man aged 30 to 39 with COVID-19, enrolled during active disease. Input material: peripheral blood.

The base sequence is TGTGCCAGCAGCTTAGCGAGCTGGGGGGCAACTAATGAAAAACTGTTTTTT. This gives the protein CASSLASWGATNEKLFF. The sequence is built from TRBV7-8 and TRBJ1-4; the D segment could be TRBD1, given 5 matching bases. From cysteine to phenylalanine, the CDR3 is 17 amino acids long. Here the CDR3 DNA is all that survives: 51 bases in frame from base 1. CDR1 is given as SGHVS and CDR2 as FQNEAQ, both from the germline V gene. V is shortened by 0 bases, J by 0 bases, and the region joining them spans 11 bases.